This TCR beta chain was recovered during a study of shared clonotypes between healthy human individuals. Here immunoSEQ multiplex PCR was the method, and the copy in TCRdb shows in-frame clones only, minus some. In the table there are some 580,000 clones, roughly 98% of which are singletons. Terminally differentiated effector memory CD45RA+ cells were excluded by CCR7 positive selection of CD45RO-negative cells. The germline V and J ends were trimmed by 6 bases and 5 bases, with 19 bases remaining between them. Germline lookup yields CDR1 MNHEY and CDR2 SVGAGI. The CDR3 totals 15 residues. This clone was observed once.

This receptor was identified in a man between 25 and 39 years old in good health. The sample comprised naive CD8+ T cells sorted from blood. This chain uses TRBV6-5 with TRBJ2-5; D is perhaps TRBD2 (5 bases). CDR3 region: CASSPTRFFLETQYF. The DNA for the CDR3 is TGTGCCAGCAGCCCCACTAGGTTTTTTCTGGAGACCCAGTACTTC.